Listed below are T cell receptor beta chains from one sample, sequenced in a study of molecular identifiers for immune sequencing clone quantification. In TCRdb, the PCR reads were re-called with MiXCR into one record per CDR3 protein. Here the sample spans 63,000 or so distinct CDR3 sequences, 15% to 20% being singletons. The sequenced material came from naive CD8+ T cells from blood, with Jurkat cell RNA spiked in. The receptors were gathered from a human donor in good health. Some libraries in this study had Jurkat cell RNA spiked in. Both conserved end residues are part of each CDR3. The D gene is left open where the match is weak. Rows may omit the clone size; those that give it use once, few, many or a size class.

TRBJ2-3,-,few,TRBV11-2,CASSLDPLYVDRTDTQYF,TGTGCCAGCAGCTTAGATCCCCTTTACGTAGACCGCACAGATACGCAGTATTTT
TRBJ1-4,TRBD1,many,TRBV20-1,CSATGQGAIDEKLFF,TGCAGTGCCACCGGACAGGGGGCGATAGATGAAAAACTGTTTTTT
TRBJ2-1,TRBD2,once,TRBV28,CASSSKILRTSGANEQFF,TGTGCCAGCAGTTCCAAGATTCTCCGGACTAGCGGGGCCAATGAGCAGTTCTTC
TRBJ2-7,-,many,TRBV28,CASSPNPSYEQYF,TGTGCCAGCAGCCCCAACCCGTCCTACGAGCAGTACTTC
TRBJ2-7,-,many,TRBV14,CASSQLLGHEQYF,TGTGCCAGCAGCCAGCTACTCGGGCACGAGCAGTACTTC
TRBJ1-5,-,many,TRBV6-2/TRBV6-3,CASSSGQPQHF,TGTGCCAGCAGCAGCGGTCAGCCCCAGCATTTT
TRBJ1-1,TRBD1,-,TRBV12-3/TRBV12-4,CASRGTGGTEAFF,TGTGCCAGCCGAGGGACAGGAGGGACTGAAGCTTTCTTT
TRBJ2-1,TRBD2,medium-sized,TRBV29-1,CSVLGSGGLNEQFF,TGCAGCGTCCTTGGTTCGGGAGGGTTGAATGAGCAGTTCTTC
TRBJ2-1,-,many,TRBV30,CAWSGLTRQDIFRDFQSSYNEQFF,TGTGCCTGGAGTGGGTTAACGAGACAGGACATATTCCGGGACTTCCAAAGCTCCTACAATGAGCAGTTCTTC
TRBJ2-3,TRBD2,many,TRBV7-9,CASSFGLAGLSTDTQYF,TGTGCCAGCAGCTTCGGACTAGCGGGACTAAGCACAGATACGCAGTATTTT
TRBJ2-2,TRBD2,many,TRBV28,CASSFQGLALGTGELFF,TGTGCCAGCAGTTTCCAGGGACTAGCGCTTGGGACCGGGGAGCTGTTTTTT
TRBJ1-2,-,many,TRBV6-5,CASSYSTAGAVGYGYTF,TGTGCCAGCAGTTACTCGACGGCAGGGGCTGTTGGCTATGGCTACACCTTC
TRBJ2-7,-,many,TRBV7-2,CASNDVAGNEQYF,TGTGCCAGCAACGATGTGGCAGGCAACGAGCAGTACTTC
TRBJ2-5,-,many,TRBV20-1,CSARKRQENQETQYF,TGCAGTGCTAGAAAGAGACAGGAAAACCAAGAGACCCAGTACTTC
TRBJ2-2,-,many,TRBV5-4,CASSPNPRDWVFTGELFF,TGTGCCAGCAGCCCCAACCCCCGGGACTGGGTTTTTACCGGGGAGCTGTTTTTT
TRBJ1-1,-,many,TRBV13,CASSGGYTEAFF,TGTGCCAGCAGCGGCGGGTACACTGAAGCTTTCTTT
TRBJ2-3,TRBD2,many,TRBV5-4,CASSWAGEVADTQYF,TGTGCCAGCAGCTGGGCGGGAGAGGTCGCAGATACGCAGTATTTT
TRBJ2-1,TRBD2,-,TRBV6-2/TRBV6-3,CASSYSLPTSARYNEQFF,TGTGCCAGCAGTTACTCACTACCGACTAGCGCACGCTACAATGAGCAGTTCTTC
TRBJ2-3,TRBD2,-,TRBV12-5,CASGLMGGGRTDTQYF,TGTGCTAGTGGTTTGATGGGGGGAGGGCGCACAGATACGCAGTATTTT
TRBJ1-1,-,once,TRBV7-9,CASSATMSTEAFF,TGTGCCAGCAGCGCTACGATGAGCACTGAAGCTTTCTTT
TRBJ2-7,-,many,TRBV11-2,CASSPEDSLTYEQYF,TGTGCCAGCAGCCCCGAGGACAGTTTAACCTACGAGCAGTACTTC
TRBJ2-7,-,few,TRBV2,CASNGDLAYEQYF,TGTGCCAGCAACGGGGACCTAGCTTACGAGCAGTACTTC
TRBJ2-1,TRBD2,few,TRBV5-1,CASSLVGHPAGGPSYNEQSF,TGCGCCAGCAGCTTGGTCGGACACCCAGCGGGAGGGCCTAGTTACAATGAGCAGTCCTTC
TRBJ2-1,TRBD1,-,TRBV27,CASSLDRALNEQFF,TGTGCCAGCAGTTTGGACAGGGCTCTCAATGAGCAGTTCTTC